Each of the 10 T cell receptor beta chains below was sequenced from the same sample in a study of blood T cell repertoires in COVID-19. Produced via immunoSEQ multiplex PCR; TCRdb's table is partial and in-frame only. The data show approximately 300,000 clones, 70% to 90% seen once. The material sequenced was PBMCs or T cells enriched from blood (not recorded which). All receptors come from a woman aged 25 to 39 who had recovered from COVID-19.

The chain has TRBV18 and TRBJ1-1; tentatively, D is TRBD1 (6 bases). This CDR3 is 14 amino acids long. The germline CDR1 and CDR2 sequences are KGHSH and LQKENI. V dropped 3 bases and J dropped 6 bases, with 14 bases sitting between them. The CDR3 DNA is TGTGCCAGCTCACCCCGAGGGGAGGGGGCTGAAGCTTTCTTT. It codes for CASSPRGEGAEAFF.

This sequence joins TRBV2 and TRBJ1-2; 8 bases map to TRBD1. CDR1 is SNHLY, CDR2 FYNNEI, per germline. V lost 6 bases to trimming and J lost 1 base; unmatched junction nucleotides: 10. The CDR3 has 16 residues. CDR3 residues: CASRENRDRNNYGYTF. The CDR3 DNA reads as TGTGCCAGCAGGGAAAACCGGGACAGGAATAACTATGGCTACACCTTC.

The chain links TRBV7-2 to TRBJ2-2; 9 bases are shared with TRBD1. The ends lost 7 bases at V and 4 bases at J; junction bases unmatched: 4. Per the germline V gene, CDR1 is SGHTA and CDR2 is FQGNSA. The CDR3 spans 14 residues. CDR3 region: CASNRGPFTGELFF. The CDR3 DNA follows: TGTGCCAGCAACAGGGGGCCCTTCACCGGGGAGCTGTTTTTT.

This clone appeared once. The CDR3 DNA is TGTGCCAGCAGCTTCGGACTAGCGGGGGGTATTGAGCAGTTCTTC. Translating gives CASSFGLAGGIEQFF. The rearrangement joins TRBV11-3 to TRBJ2-1; 14 nucleotides align to TRBD2. In germline, CDR1 is SGHNT, CDR2 YENEEA. This CDR3 is built from 15 residues. The V gene end was trimmed by 3 bases and the J gene end by 9 bases; junction bases not matched to a gene: 4.

The chain links TRBV20-1 to TRBJ1-5; 9 bases are shared with TRBD1. In germline, CDR1 is DFQATT, CDR2 SNEGSKA (reference sequence). Losses at the gene ends were 3 bases for V and 7 bases for J; bases not matched to a gene: 7. The CDR3 has 14 amino acids. In DNA, the CDR3 is TGCAGTGCTAGTCCGGGACAGGGTGCACAGCCCCAGCATTTT. Translating it yields CSASPGQGAQPQHF.

This chain connects TRBV6-5 to TRBJ1-2; D is perhaps TRBD1 (6 bases). V was cut by 6 bases and J by 7 bases, with 21 bases left in between. Germline loops: CDR1 MNHEY, CDR2 SVGAGI. The CDR3 runs 15 residues. CDR3 region: CASRAQTGSGGGYTF. Written as DNA, the CDR3 is TGTGCCAGCAGAGCTCAAACAGGGTCGGGAGGTGGCTACACCTTC.

This chain uses TRBV5-1 with TRBJ1-1, with 8 nucleotides matching TRBD1. The J segment lost 4 bases and the V segment lost 0 bases, leaving 5 bases of the junction unmatched. Germline CDR1 is SGHRS and CDR2 is YFSETQ. The CDR3 is made up of 15 amino acids. The chain's CDR3 is CASSLGTGRGTEAFF. CDR3 DNA: TGCGCCAGCAGCTTGGGGACAGGGAGAGGCACTGAAGCTTTCTTT.

V is TRBV18 and J is TRBJ1-6, with TRBD1 matching over 7 bases. The CDR3 sequence is 15 residues long. Germline CDR1 reads KGHSH; CDR2 reads LQKENI. V lost 5 bases, J lost 5 bases, and 6 bases stayed unmatched. The CDR3 nucleotides are TGTGCCAGCTCATCACGACAGGGAGATAATTCACCCCTCCACTTT. Protein: CASSSRQGDNSPLHF.

The CDR3 protein is CASSQLAGGSADTQYF. The CDR3 DNA sequence: TGTGCCAGCTCCCAGCTAGCGGGGGGTTCGGCAGATACGCAGTATTTT. The J gene is TRBJ2-3, the V gene TRBV18, with TRBD2 matching 11 bases. The CDR3 runs to 16 residues. The V segment lost 6 bases and the J segment 4 bases; nucleotides outside the gene matches: 9. The germline V gene has CDR1 KGHSH and CDR2 LQKENI.

This chain links TRBV23-1 with TRBJ2-4; 8 nucleotides line up with TRBD1. TRBV23-1 is an ORF for which the function is uncertain. Losses at the gene ends were 6 bases for V and 5 bases for J; bases not matched to a gene: 3. The CDR3 covers 13 residues. The CDR3 coding sequence is TGCGCCAGCAGAACGACAGGGGAAAACATTCAGTACTTC. Amino acid sequence: CASRTTGENIQYF.